This paragraph covers one T cell receptor (beta chain) sequence. The antigen this receptor binds is unknown. The input lacks base qualities; no much larger clone sits a single base away. The cohort was made up of about 670 healthy bone marrow donors. Cohort members were all nominally healthy when sampled, although unrecorded immune exposures were likely present. The donor tested CMV seronegative and was one of the 352 seronegative cohort members. Every donor gave a peripheral blood sample, and the peripheral blood mononuclear cells from that sample were used for TCR beta sequencing. The Qiagen DNeasy Blood Extraction Kit was used to extract genomic DNA from the blood cell samples. The sample comes from a study of cytomegalovirus exposure and HLA in healthy donors listed by TCRdb under 2017. With regard to the full study: An earlier analysis of approximately 600 of the donors reported more than 250 Gb of sequence data and around 120 million unique TCR beta sequences from about 179 million T cells. Around 330 gigabases of sequencing data and around 80 million unique TCR sequences made up an early release that covered about 640 HLA-typed donors. The genetic ancestry cluster associated with self-reported Caucasian donors included over 80% of the 398 genotyped donors. The study was designed to test whether signatures of past pathogen exposure could be identified by cataloging public T cell receptors. Using immunosequencing, the study profiled T cell repertoires from around 670 subjects and related those repertoires to cytomegalovirus serostatus. Along with the approximately 600-subject first cohort, a separate validation cohort of over a hundred different subjects was used. To predict cytomegalovirus infection status, the study combined high-throughput TCR immunosequencing, statistical association of individual TCRs with disease status, and machine learning. In a later analysis, previously published TCR beta repertoires from 666 donors were re-analyzed and high-resolution HLA genotyping was added so that TCR occurrence patterns could be studied. Rather than drawing on any new phenotypic data, the later analysis identified candidate immune exposures from TCR beta sequences and the way those sequences occurred across donors. In an earlier analysis of several hundred of the donors, high-throughput TCR beta sequencing was used to judge whether each TCR beta V gene segment behaved as functional or pseudogenic. Donor age, sex, ethnicity and CMV serostatus were compiled together with the repertoire data. In a later genetic analysis, genome-wide SNP genotypes for 398 of the 666 donors were used, and that subset was treated as a discovery cohort. Every repertoire in the discovery cohort had been generated on one and the same sequencing platform. HLA typing covered class I and class II loci at four-digit resolution. Typing coverage varied by locus: roughly 629-630 donors for A, B, C, DRB1 and DQB1; under 550 for DQA1; over 600 for DPA1; some 470 for DPB1. Roughly five DR-DQ haplotypes were handled as single units for association and clustering because linkage in the cohort was strong. Across 398 genotyped donors of the cohort, an average of about 240,000 unique TCR beta nucleotide sequences per donor were sequenced, and approximately 17% of those sequences were non-productive. The full study reports these points: In an earlier analysis of some 500 of the donors, most TCR beta V segments appeared in productive rearrangements about 90% or about 30% of the time, broadly matching IMGT annotations. CMV serostatus was the only immune exposure information available for the cohort. Compared with equally common non-associated chains, HLA-associated TCR beta chains in a later analysis were more clonally expanded and had lower generation probabilities. A cluster of highly shared sequence variants was judged likely to be a technical artifact of the sequencing pipeline. Because some donors lacked HLA typing at each locus, the association tests relied only on the typed subset. Across donors, most TCR sequences were observed very rarely, whereas some public TCRs were present in many individuals. Assigning TCR associations to individual alleles was difficult when HLA alleles, especially DR and DQ, strongly co-occurred. The authors suggested that the approach could potentially be extended to other disease states and immunological phenotypes. Sequencing depth was assumed to be roughly uniform across donors in the presence/absence analyses, though that assumption may not hold. A later analysis associated 15,000 or so TCR beta sequences with specific HLA alleles at a false discovery rate of 0.05. Over 15 rarely observed V segments, including chromosome 9 orphons, were excluded from the earlier analysis of almost 600 of the donors because counts were too low. A later analysis found that most CMV-associated TCR beta chains appeared HLA-restricted, with HLA associations seemingly driven largely by CMV exposure. A further reported finding was that TCR beta sequences accurately predicted the HLA-A and HLA-B alleles for most subjects in the first cohort. A later genetic analysis associated a missense DCLRE1C variant with V-gene and J-gene trimming of TCR beta chains, and an independent cohort replicated the association. In a later analysis, several top co-occurrence clusters were reported to appear linked to parvovirus B19, influenza, CMV and Epstein-Barr virus. A later analysis found that TCR association rates varied across HLA loci, with DRB1 alleles showing the most associated TCRs and HLA-C alleles the fewest. In the study, approximately 160 TCR beta chains were listed as associated with cytomegalovirus. Some IMGT-functional V segments, including TRBV6-2 and TRBV6-3, could not be distinguished by the 87-base-pair reads and were therefore excluded. Only TCR beta chains were sequenced in this cohort, and the absence of alpha or paired-chain data limited detectable features. The classifier was reported to diagnose cytomegalovirus status with high specificity and sensitivity in both the original cohort and the validation cohort. A few of the identified cytomegalovirus-associated TCR beta chains were confirmed in vitro to be specific for cytomegalovirus antigens. Compared with the approximately 700-donor mean, donors in an Asian-associated ancestry cluster had fewer N-insertions in productive TCRs, according to a later genetic analysis. Correlated functional status among segregating V segments might reflect linkage disequilibrium, but an unknown experimental factor could not be ruled out.

Library creation used the immunoSEQ multiplex PCR assay. For the multiplex PCR, a mixture combining 60 forward primers for TCR Vbeta segments and 13 reverse primers for TCR Jbeta segments was used. Amplification of the CDR3 region of rearranged TCR beta genes was performed with a multiplex PCR assay on genomic DNA. Amplified TCR beta libraries were sequenced as 87-base-pair reads on the Illumina HiSeq System. For the original study's pipeline: A later analysis tallied roughly 78 million unique TCR beta chains across the 666 repertoires, and 10 million to 11 million of those chains were shared by two or more donors. A nearest-neighbor algorithm error-corrected the raw reads and collapsed the reads into unique sequences, merging closely related sequences to remove PCR and sequencing errors. V, D and J gene segments were assigned by aligning CDR3 sequences to IMGT reference sequences. For a sequence to be retained, at least a six-nucleotide match to both a V gene segment and a J gene segment was required. Rearrangements were classified as productive when the CDR3 lacked stop codons and remained in frame with V and J, and all other rearrangements were classified as non-productive. Following IMGT convention, CDR3 was defined as the stretch from the second conserved V-encoded cysteine up to the conserved J-encoded phenylalanine. In an earlier analysis of roughly 580 of the donors, sequences lacking an unambiguous match to a single V gene segment were excluded. An earlier analysis of fewer than 750 of the donors called V segments functional above 56.7% productive rearrangements and segregating when the between-donor standard deviation exceeded 5%. To diagnose cytomegalovirus status from the catalog of TCR beta chain sequences, a statistical classification framework was built. V and J gene assignment, in a later analysis, came from comparing TCR nucleotide sequences with IMGT/GENE-DB human TR gene sequences. A later analysis assigned CDR3 sequences and most-parsimonious VDJ recombination scenarios with the TCRdist pipeline. A later analysis defined each TCR beta chain by its CDR3 amino acid sequence plus V-gene family, and excluded reads lacking a unique V-gene family. To address suspected cross-contamination and a sequencing artifact, a later analysis removed 592 highly shared, low-generation-probability nucleotide sequences. In a later analysis, a clonal expansion index for each public chain was calculated from normalized within-repertoire ranks of inferred template counts. In a later analysis, generation probabilities were computed using a VDJ recombination model fitted to out-of-frame rearrangements, and the results were checked against IGoR. In a later analysis, hypergeometric tests were used to score TCR-TCR, TCR-HLA and TCR-CMV co-occurrence, with a repertoire-size bias correction applied to TCR pairs. To estimate false discovery rates, a later analysis permuted the HLA or CMV assignments 20 times. In a later analysis, co-occurring TCRs were grouped using DBSCAN, and TCRdist sequence similarity was added for clustering within HLA-allele-positive subsets. Repertoires with fewer than 30,000 or more than 120,000 public chains were left out of co-occurrence clustering, as were about 5 repertoires with anomalous nucleotide sharing. In its TCRdb copy, this immuneACCESS table keeps in-frame sequences only and misses some clones. Where compared with another copy, unresolved V genes explain less than half of these, and the others have no known cause. V and J calls and clone size are those listed in that table; D and trimming were worked out from the DNA. This sample is represented by roughly 83,000 clones; about four fifths of them were singletons. The top ten clones comprise 4.2% of the sample.

The germline V gene specifies SGHRS as CDR1 and YFSETQ as CDR2. Trimming accounts for 4 bases at V and 4 bases at J, while the number of junction bases matched to no gene is 7. The CDR3, cysteine through phenylalanine, is 16 amino acids long. Of the read, only the CDR3 DNA is kept; its 48 bases are in frame from base 1. The TCR was taken from a man between 60 and 75 years old in good health and CMV-seronegative. The chain couples TRBV5-1 to TRBJ2-5, with 13 bases in between that match TRBD2. The sequenced material came from PBMCs. For the CDR3, the sequence is CASSLLTSGGRETQYF. In nucleotides, the sequence is TGCGCCAGCAGCCTCCTGACTAGCGGGGGGAGAGAGACCCAGTACTTC.